This T cell receptor (beta chain) was identified in a study of cytomegalovirus exposure and HLA in healthy donors. Overall study results and limits: Per published reports, the classifier diagnosed cytomegalovirus status with high specificity and sensitivity. The study designated roughly 150 TCR beta chains cytomegalovirus-associated.

On this clone: Its antigen is still unknown.

The CDR3 has 15 amino acids. The ends were cut back, 2 bases at V and 4 bases at J, with 13 bases in the middle. Germline CDR1 and CDR2: MGHRA and YSYEKL. Primers included in the PCR were 60 Vbeta and 13 Jbeta primers. The authors' processing: As a later analysis found, there were roughly 80 million unique TCR beta chains, of which about 10 million were shared. Assay used: immunoSEQ multiplex PCR; TCRdb lists only in-frame clones, some missing. V, J and clone size reflect that table, while D and trimming were determined from the DNA. The sample yields about 210,000 clones, over 75% seen once. The genes are TRBV4-1 and TRBJ2-3; D perhaps matches TRBD1 (6 bases). The sequencing sample was made of PBMCs. The source of this sequence is a woman aged 45-59 years in good health and CMV-seropositive. The CDR3 is CASSQQGSSPDTQYF. CDR3 nucleotide sequence: TGCGCCAGCAGCCAACAGGGGTCATCCCCAGATACGCAGTATTTT.